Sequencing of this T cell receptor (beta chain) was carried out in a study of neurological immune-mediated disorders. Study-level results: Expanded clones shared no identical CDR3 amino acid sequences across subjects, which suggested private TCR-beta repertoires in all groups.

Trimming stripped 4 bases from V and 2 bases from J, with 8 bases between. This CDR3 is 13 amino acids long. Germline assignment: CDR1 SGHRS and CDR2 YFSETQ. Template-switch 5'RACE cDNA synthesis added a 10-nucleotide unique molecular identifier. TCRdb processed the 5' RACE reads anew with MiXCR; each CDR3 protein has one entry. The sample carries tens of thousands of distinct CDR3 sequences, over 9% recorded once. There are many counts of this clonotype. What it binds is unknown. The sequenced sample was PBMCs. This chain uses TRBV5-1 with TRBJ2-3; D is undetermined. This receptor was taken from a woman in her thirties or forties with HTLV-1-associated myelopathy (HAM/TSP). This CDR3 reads CASSLWTTDTQYF. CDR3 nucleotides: TGCGCCAGCAGCCTTTGGACCACAGATACGCAGTATTTT.